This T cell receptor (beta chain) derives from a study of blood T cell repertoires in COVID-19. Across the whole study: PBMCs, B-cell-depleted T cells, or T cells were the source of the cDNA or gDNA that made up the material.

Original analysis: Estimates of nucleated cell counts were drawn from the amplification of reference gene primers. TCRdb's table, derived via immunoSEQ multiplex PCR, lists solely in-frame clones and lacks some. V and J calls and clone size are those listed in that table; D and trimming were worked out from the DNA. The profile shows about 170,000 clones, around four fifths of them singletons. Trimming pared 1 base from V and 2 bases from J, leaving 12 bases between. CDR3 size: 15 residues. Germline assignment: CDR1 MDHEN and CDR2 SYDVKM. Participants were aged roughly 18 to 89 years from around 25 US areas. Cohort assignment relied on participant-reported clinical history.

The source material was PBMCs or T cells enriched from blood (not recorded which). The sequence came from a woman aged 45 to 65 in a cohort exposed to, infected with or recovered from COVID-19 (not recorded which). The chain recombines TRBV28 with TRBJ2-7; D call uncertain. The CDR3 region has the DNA TGTGCCAGCAGTTTATCCAGTTCGTATGCCTACGAGCAGTACTTC. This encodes CASSLSSSYAYEQYF.